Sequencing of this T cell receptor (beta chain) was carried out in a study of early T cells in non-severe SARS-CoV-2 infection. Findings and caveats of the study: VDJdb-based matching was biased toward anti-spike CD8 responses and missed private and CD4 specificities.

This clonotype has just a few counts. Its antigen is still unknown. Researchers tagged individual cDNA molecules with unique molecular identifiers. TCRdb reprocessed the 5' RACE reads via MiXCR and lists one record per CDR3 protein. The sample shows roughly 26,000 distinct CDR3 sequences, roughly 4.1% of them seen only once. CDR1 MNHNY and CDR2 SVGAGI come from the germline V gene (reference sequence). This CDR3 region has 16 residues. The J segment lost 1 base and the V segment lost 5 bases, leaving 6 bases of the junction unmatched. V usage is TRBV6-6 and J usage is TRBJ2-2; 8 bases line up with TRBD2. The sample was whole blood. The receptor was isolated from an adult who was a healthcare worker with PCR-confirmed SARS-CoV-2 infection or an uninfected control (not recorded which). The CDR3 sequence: CASSETSARNTGELFF. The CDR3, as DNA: TGTGCCAGCAGTGAGACTAGCGCGAGGAACACCGGGGAGCTGTTTTTT.